The 5 T cell receptor beta chains below all came from one sample that was sequenced in a study of blood T cell repertoires in COVID-19. Generated by immunoSEQ multiplex PCR, the TCRdb table keeps only in-frame clones and is missing some. The repertoire consists of 350,000 to 400,000 clones, with approximately 86% occurring once and the leading ten covering just over 7%. The source material was peripheral blood. The receptors shown here come from a woman in her sixties with COVID-19, enrolled during active disease.

The chain joins TRBV14 to TRBJ2-5; TRBD1 agrees at 8 bases. J gave up 4 bases and V 7 bases, and 11 bases lay outside the gene matches. The CDR3 is 15 residues long. Germline V gene data show CDR1 as SGHDN and CDR2 as FVKESK. The CDR3 is CASTSNTGGLETQYF. As DNA, the CDR3 is TGTGCCAGCACCTCCAACACAGGGGGACTAGAGACCCAGTACTTC. Full variable domain (remainder filled in from reference TRBV14 and TRBJ2-5): EAGVTQFPSHSVIEKGQTVTLRCDPISGHDNLYWYRRVMGKEIKFLLHFVKESKQDESGMPNNRFLAERTGGTYSTLKVQPAELEDSGVYFCASTSNTGGLETQYFGPGTRLLVL.

CDR3 in amino acids: CASRGQGGQPQHF. CDR3 DNA sequence: TGTGCCAGCAGGGGACAGGGTGGTCAGCCCCAGCATTTT. J is TRBJ1-5 and V is TRBV6-5, with 9 bases matching TRBD1. Losses at the gene ends were 6 bases for V and 6 bases for J; bases not matched to a gene: 3. This CDR3 has 13 amino acids. Per the germline V gene, CDR1 is MNHEY and CDR2 is SVGAGI.

The chain couples TRBV27 to TRBJ1-1, with 8 bases aligning to TRBD1. V trimming: 5 bases; J trimming: 8 bases; junction bases outside the gene matches: 7. This CDR3 is built from 13 residues. CDR1 MNHEY and CDR2 SMNVEV come from the germline V gene (reference sequence). CDR3: CASSPSGGREAFF. In nucleotides, the CDR3 is TGTGCCAGCAGTCCATCAGGGGGCAGAGAAGCTTTCTTT.

CDR3 in amino acids: CASSPDTLNTEAFF. The CDR3 DNA reads as TGCGCCAGCAGCCCCGATACACTGAACACTGAAGCTTTCTTT. This rearrangement joins TRBV5-1 to TRBJ1-1; no clear D gene. This CDR3 region has 14 residues. Trimming took 4 bases from V and 0 from J, leaving 10 bases between them. Looked up from germline, CDR1 is SGHRS and CDR2 is YFSETQ. Using reference TRBV5-1 and TRBJ1-1 for the parts outside the CDR3, the full variable domain is KAGVTQTPRYLIKTRGQQVTLSCSPISGHRSVSWYQQTPGQGLQFLFEYFSETQRNKGNFPGRFSGRQFSNSRSEMNVSTLELGDSALYLCASSPDTLNTEAFFGQGTRLTVV.

V usage is TRBV30 and J usage is TRBJ1-6; no firm D call. CDR3 length: 14 amino acids. Germline CDR1 reads GTSNPN; CDR2 reads SVGIG (reference sequence). Between the trimmed V and J ends, which lost 0 bases and 12 bases, there was a span of 15 bases. CDR3 nucleotide sequence: TGTGCCTGGAGTGTGGGCAGTTTGTTGGAACCCCTCCACTTT. Encoded protein: CAWSVGSLLEPLHF.